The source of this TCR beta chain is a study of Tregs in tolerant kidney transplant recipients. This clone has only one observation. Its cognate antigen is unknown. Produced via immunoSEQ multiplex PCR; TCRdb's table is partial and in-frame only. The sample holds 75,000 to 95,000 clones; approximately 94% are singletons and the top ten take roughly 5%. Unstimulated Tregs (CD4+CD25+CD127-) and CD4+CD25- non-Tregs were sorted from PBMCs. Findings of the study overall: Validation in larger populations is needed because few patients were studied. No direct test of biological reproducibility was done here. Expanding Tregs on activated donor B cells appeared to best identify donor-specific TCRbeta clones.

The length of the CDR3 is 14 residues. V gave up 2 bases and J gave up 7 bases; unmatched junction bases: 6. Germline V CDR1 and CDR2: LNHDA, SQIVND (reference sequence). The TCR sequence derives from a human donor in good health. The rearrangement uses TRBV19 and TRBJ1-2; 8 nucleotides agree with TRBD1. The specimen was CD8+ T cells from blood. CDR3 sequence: CASSILQGAVGYTF. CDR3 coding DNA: TGTGCCAGTAGTATATTGCAGGGGGCAGTTGGCTACACCTTC.